The present TCR beta chain was sequenced within a study of glioma-infiltrating T cells. Of note for this clonotype: A read error is likely, as this CDR3 ends without the conserved phenylalanine or tryptophan. Because the CDR3's place on the DNA is in doubt, the DNA is left out and the CDR3 is given as listed by TCRdb.

Amplification of TCR alpha and beta CDR3 regions from RNA used iRepertoire nested multiplex PCR. For one-step reverse transcription and amplification, about 85-400 ng of tissue mRNA or PBMC total RNA was used. One entry per CDR3 protein, called by TCRdb with MiXCR from the multiplex PCR reads. The sample carries under 200,000 distinct CDR3 sequences, about 40% recorded once. From its first to its last residue, the CDR3 has 14 amino acids. The germline gives CDR1 MGHRA, CDR2 YSYEKL. The V gene is TRBV4-1, the J gene TRBJ2-7; the D call in the table, TRBD1, was not verified against the DNA. What was sequenced was glioma tissue, nonneoplastic brain tissue, or PBMCs (not recorded which). The clonotype comes from a human donor with low-grade glioma or glioblastoma, undergoing nonglioma brain surgery, or in good health (not recorded which). CDR3 protein: CASSQYQTGYEQCS.